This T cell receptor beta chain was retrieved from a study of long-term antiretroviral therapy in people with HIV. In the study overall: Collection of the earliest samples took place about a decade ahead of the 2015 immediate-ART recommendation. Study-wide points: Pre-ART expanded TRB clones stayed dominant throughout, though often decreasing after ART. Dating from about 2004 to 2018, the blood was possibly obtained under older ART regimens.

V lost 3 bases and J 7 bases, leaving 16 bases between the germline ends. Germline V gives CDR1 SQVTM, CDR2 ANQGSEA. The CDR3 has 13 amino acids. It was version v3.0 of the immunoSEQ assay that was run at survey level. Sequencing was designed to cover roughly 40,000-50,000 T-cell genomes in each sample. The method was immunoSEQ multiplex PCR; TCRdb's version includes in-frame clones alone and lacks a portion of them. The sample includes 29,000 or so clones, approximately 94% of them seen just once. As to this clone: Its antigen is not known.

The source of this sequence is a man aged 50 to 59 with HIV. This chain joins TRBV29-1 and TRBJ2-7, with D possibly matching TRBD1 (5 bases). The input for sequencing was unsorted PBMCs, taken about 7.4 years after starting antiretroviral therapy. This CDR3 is CSVDLSGLGEQYF. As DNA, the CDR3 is TGCAGCGTTGACCTATCAGGGTTGGGGGAGCAGTACTTC.